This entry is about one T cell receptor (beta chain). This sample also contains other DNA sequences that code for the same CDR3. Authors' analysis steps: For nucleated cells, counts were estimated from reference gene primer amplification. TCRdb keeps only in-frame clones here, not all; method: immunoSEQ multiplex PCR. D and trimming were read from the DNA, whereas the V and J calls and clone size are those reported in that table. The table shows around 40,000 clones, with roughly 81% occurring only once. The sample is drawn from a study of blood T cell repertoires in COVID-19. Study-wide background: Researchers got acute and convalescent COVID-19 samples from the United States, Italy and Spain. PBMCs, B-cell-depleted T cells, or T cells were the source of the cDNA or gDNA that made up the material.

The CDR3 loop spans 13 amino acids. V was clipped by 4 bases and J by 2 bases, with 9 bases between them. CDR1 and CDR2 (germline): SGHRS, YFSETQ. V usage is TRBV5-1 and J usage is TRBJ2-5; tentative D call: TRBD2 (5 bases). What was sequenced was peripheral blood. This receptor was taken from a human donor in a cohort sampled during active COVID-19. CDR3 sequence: CASSPGSQETQYF. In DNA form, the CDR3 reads TGCGCCAGCAGCCCGGGGAGTCAAGAGACCCAGTACTTC.